This TCR beta chain was recorded in a study of control samples from healthy donors and cancer patients. Germline V gene sequence: CDR1 SEHNR, CDR2 FQNEAQ (reference sequence). The CDR3 totals 14 residues. Trimming removed 5 bases from V and 5 bases from J; junction bases left unmatched: 7. Libraries were prepared by immunoSEQ multiplex PCR; TCRdb keeps only in-frame clonotypes and omits some of them. The sample consists of 85,000 to 120,000 clones, 92% of them appearing once. The source material was blood. This rearrangement joins TRBV7-9 to TRBJ1-2, with TRBD1 matching over 8 bases. This clonotype was obtained from a woman aged 18-30 years in good health. As DNA, the CDR3 is TGTGCCAGCAGCATCCCCGGGACAGGTTATGGCTACACCTTC. As protein: CASSIPGTGYGYTF.